This T cell receptor beta chain comes out of a study of blood T cell repertoires in COVID-19. TCRdb's copy holds only in-frame clones and misses some; the assay was immunoSEQ multiplex PCR. Among over 250,000 clones listed, around nine tenths were seen once. CDR3 length: 15 amino acids. V lost 1 base to trimming and J lost 7 bases; unmatched junction nucleotides: 7. Germline CDR1 and CDR2: LGHNA and YSLEER. This clone showed up just once. This TCR was sampled from a woman in her sixties with acute or convalescent COVID-19. Material: peripheral blood. The rearrangement uses TRBV4-3 and TRBJ2-1; 7 nucleotides line up with TRBD2. CDR3: CASSQASLGGNEQFF. CDR3 DNA sequence: TGCGCCAGCAGCCAAGCTAGCCTGGGGGGGAATGAGCAGTTCTTC.